This T cell receptor (beta chain) was recovered during a study of beta chain features in type 1 diabetes (dated by TCRdb to about 2018). Study-level background: Patients and healthy donors did not differ in mean age, gender distribution, total cell number or subset yield. The study compared the TCRB repertoires of sorted circulating CD4+ T cell subsets in recently diagnosed type 1 diabetes patients with those in matched healthy donors. A total of around 100 million sorted cells were examined across all samples, and RNA yield correlated strongly with the number of cells per subset. Whereas all 30 or so donors provided naive and central memory subsets, regulatory and stem cell-like memory subsets were isolated from just 8 patients and about 8 healthy donors. Summary of the overall study and its limitations: Because cDNA rather than genomic DNA was sequenced, highly expressing activated cells could have been over-represented, although no difference in activation and CD3 levels was found between groups. Type 1 diabetes patients showed a moderate but significant shortening of TCRB CDR3 length in all four CD4+ subsets. Naive, central memory and regulatory TCRB repertoires appeared more similar among patients than among healthy donors. HLA sub-analyses involved small numbers of individuals, so any influence of HLA type on TCRB rearrangement remained unresolved. PCR might favor shorter templates, but patient and control samples were amplified and corrected together, so any skew would affect both groups equally. Patients with type 1 diabetes made fewer insertions and deleted more nucleotides at VDJ recombination sites, implying thymic rearrangement abnormalities.

Each donor gave one peripheral blood draw, roughly 0.11 L on average, collected into heparinised tubes. A BD FACSAria II was used to sort naive, central memory, regulatory and stem cell-like memory CD4+ T cells with a panel that included CD45RO, CCR7, CD25, CD127, CD95 and CD27. Purity was above 95% for every sorted population. Right away, PBMCs were isolated by Lymphoprep density gradient centrifugation and were stained directly, with no culture step. So that batch effects would be minimized, each experiment stained and sorted samples in pairs, pairing one healthy donor with one patient. In this sample, this clone turned up a few times. No cognate antigen has been identified for it. No per-base quality is available; no much larger clone lies one base away. The High Capacity cDNA Reverse Transcription Kit was used to reverse transcribe all of the isolated RNA, meaning that expressed TCRB transcripts were what got sequenced. Deep immunoSEQ sequencing was performed on naive, central memory and regulatory T cell samples, with an average of roughly 3.3 million total reads per sample. Sorted cells were lysed in RLT buffer and RNA was extracted with DNase-treated RNeasy Micro or Mini kits, depending on cell number. To prevent cross-contamination, every cell subset was processed on its own, while patient and healthy donor samples were processed together. The immunoSEQ multiplex PCR was used to amplify TCRB sequences from cDNA, generating 87-bp fragments that spanned the CDR3 region. Sequencing of the amplicons was performed on the Illumina HiSeq platform. Per the authors' processing: PCR bias was corrected computationally using synthetic template baselines, and reads within Hamming distance 2 were collapsed, with unmergeable singletons discarded. By aligning reads against IMGT, V, D and J genes, CDR3 length, and insertions or deletions at six rearrangement sites were assigned. Within each subset, clonotype counts were normalized to the number of sorted cells before true diversity and Gini coefficients were calculated with the tcR R package. The overlap coefficient, calculated on TCRB nucleotide sequences, was used to measure repertoire sharing. Out-of-frame TCRB sequences from naive cells were analyzed as a proxy for the pre-selection repertoire. Entries here come from immuneACCESS through TCRdb and include only in-frame sequences with V and J called. Some clones fail to appear in such tables; in the studies checked, an unresolved V gene covers under half of the shortfall, and the cause of the remainder is unknown. V and J calls and clone size are as listed in that table; D and trimming were resolved from the DNA. The table for this sample lists some 240,000 clones; 16% of them were counted only once. The ten largest clones capture roughly 0.08% of the sample.

The sequencing input was naive CD4+ T cells from blood. What the cell subset or site label conveys for this sample: true naive CD4+ T cells. The origin of this receptor is a man aged 25-45 years with type 1 diabetes.

At the DNA level, the sequence is TGTGCCAGCAGTTTAACTAGCGGGAGGTATCCCTACAATGAGCAGTTCTTC. This codes for CASSLTSGRYPYNEQFF. The chain is made from TRBV28 and TRBJ2-1; 12 central nucleotides agree with TRBD2. Via the germline V gene, CDR1 is MDHEN and CDR2 SYDVKM. The CDR3, from cysteine to phenylalanine, totals 17 residues. The only DNA kept is the CDR3, 51 bases in frame from the first base. V is trimmed back by 2 bases and J by 2 bases, and the junction contains 4 bases that no gene match accounts for.